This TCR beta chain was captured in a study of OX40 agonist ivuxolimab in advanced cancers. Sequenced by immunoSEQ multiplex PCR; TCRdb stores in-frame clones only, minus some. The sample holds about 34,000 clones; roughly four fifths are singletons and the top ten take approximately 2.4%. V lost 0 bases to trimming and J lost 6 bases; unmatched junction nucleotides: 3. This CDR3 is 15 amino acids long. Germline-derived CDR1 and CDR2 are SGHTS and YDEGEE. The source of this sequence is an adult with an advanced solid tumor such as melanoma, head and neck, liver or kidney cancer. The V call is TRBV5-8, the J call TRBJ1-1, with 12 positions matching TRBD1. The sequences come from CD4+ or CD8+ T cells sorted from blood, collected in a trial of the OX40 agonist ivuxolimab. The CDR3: CASSLEGQGASEAFF. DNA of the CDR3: TGTGCCAGCAGCTTGGAGGGACAGGGGGCGTCTGAAGCTTTCTTT.